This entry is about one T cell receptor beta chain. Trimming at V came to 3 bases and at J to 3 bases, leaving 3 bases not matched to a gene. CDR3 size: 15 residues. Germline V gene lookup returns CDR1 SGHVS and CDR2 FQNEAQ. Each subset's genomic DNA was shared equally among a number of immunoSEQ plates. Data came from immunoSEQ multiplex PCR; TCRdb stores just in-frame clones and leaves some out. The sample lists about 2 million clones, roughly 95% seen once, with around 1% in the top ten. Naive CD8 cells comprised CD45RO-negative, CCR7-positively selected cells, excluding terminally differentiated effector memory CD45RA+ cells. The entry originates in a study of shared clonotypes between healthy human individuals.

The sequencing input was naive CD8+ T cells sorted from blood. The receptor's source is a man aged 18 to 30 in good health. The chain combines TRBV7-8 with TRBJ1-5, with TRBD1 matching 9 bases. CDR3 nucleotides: TGTGCCAGCAGCTTCCGGGACAGGGTCAATCAGCCCCAGCATTTT. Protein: CASSFRDRVNQPQHF.